This record concerns one T cell receptor beta chain sequence. Its antigen is not known. The sample originates from a study of vaccination and CD4 T cells after COVID-19. Study-level information: There were six male and four female convalescents, and two of them were Hispanic. Sampling post-COVID took place a median approximately 100 days after diagnosis (range 35 to 161). Post-vaccine specimens were obtained a median about 73 days after dose two (range 14 to 241).

The CDR3 sequence is 14 residues long. V gave up 0 bases and J gave up 6 bases; unmatched junction bases: 1. Germline assignment: CDR1 LGHNA and CDR2 YSLEER. Regarding time point: late sampling 161 to 241 days after vaccination in a few convalescent patients. The treatment is: roughly nine-day PBMC culture with coronavirus spike peptide pools or control peptides (ViraFEST assay). When 10 days of culture had elapsed, CD4+ T cells were isolated by negative selection. Sequencing of DNA taken from cultured CD4+ T cells relied on the Oncomine TCR Beta short-read assay. TCRdb re-analysed the PCR reads in MiXCR, keeping a single row per CDR3 protein. The profile covers around 16,000 distinct CDR3 sequences, with around 50% appearing a single time and more than 15% taken by the ten largest.

The rearrangement links TRBV4-3 to TRBJ1-1, with TRBD1 matching over 10 bases. The sample consisted of CD4+ T cells from blood, cultured in vitro, taken about 7 months after SARS-CoV-2 vaccination. The clonotype originates from a human donor who had recovered from COVID-19. For the CDR3, the DNA is TGCGCCAGCAGCCAAGAGACAGGGGGCCCTGAAGCTTTCTTT. Translated: CASSQETGGPEAFF.